This TCR beta chain is drawn from a study of long-term antiretroviral therapy in people with HIV. Sequencing used immunoSEQ v3.0 at survey level. Using immunoSEQ multiplex PCR, the repertoire was profiled, and TCRdb retains in-frame clones only, with some absent. The profile shows approximately 11,000 clones, about 81% of them singletons. CDR1 MNHEY and CDR2 SMNVEV come from the germline V gene (reference sequence). Unmatched junction bases numbered 8, after V lost 0 bases and J lost 4 bases. The CDR3 length is 17 residues. Clinicians in the United States treated all participants with HIV. Regarding this clone: Its antigen is not identified.

Study-wide points: Versus controls, repertoires in people with HIV had narrower CDR3 length ranges. Researchers lacked any data on ART adherence, viral resistance or therapy changes.

This sample comprised unsorted PBMCs, obtained approximately 7 years after starting antiretroviral therapy. The origin of this receptor is a man aged 45 to 65 with HIV. The chain links TRBV27 to TRBJ2-1; the match to TRBD2 covers 8 bases. CDR3 region: CASSLSVGTSFYNEQFF. DNA for the CDR3: TGTGCCAGCAGTTTATCGGTCGGGACTAGTTTTTACAATGAGCAGTTCTTC.